This T cell receptor (beta chain) was obtained from a study of human T cells and chemical hapten exposure. By sample fraction, this clonotype is medium-sized. TCRdb independently ran MiXCR on the RACE reads; one entry per CDR3 protein. The table shows roughly 60,000 distinct CDR3 sequences, with about 7% occurring only once. This sample's time point: pre-sensitization, week 0. Treatment noted: therapeutic diphenylcyclopropenone sensitization with weekly scalp DPC. With 7 bases clipped from V and 5 bases from J, the junction kept 7 bases outside the gene matches. The CDR3 totals 13 residues. Germline V lookup: CDR1 SQVTM, CDR2 ANQGSEA.

This TCR was sampled from a woman in her 30s with alopecia areata. Some clones in this sample may be carry-over from other donors' samples. Sequences were derived from whole blood, sampled in connection with sensitization to the hapten diphenylcyclopropenone (DPC). The chain has TRBV29-1 and TRBJ1-1, with TRBD1 matching over 10 bases. This chain's CDR3 is CSGGQGEGTEAFF. CDR3 sequence (DNA): TGCAGCGGTGGACAGGGGGAAGGGACTGAAGCTTTCTTT. Drawing the rest from reference TRBV29-1 and TRBJ1-1, the complete variable domain is SAVISQKPSRDICQRGTSLTIQCQVDSQVTMMFWYRQQPGQSLTLIATANQGSEATYESGFVIDKFPISRPNLTFSTLTVSNMSPEDSSIYLCSGGQGEGTEAFFGQGTRLTVV.